What follows are 25 T cell receptor beta chains derived from one specimen sequenced in a study of blood T cell repertoires in COVID-19. The protocol was immunoSEQ multiplex PCR, while the TCRdb copy is restricted to in-frame clones and leaves out a portion. The table has about 370,000 clones, nearly 90% seen once. Sequencing used PBMCs or T cells enriched from blood (not recorded which). The receptor set was obtained from a woman younger than 45 who had recovered from COVID-19.

The chain uses TRBV7-9 and TRBJ1-6; no clear D gene. The V gene lost 4 bases and the J gene lost 5 bases, with 3 bases spanning the gap. In germline, CDR1 is SEHNR, CDR2 FQNEAQ (reference sequence). The CDR3 consists of 12 residues. Here the CDR3 reads CASSSHNSPLHF. CDR3 coding DNA: TGTGCCAGCAGCTCTCATAATTCACCCCTCCACTTT.

The V gene is TRBV2, the J gene TRBJ2-2; a possible D gene is TRBD1 (6 bases). The V end lost 7 bases, the J end lost 1 base, and 10 bases lay between the germline ends. Looked up from germline, CDR1 is SNHLY and CDR2 is FYNNEI. The CDR3 covers 14 residues. CDR3 sequence (DNA): TGTGCCAGCACCAGGGGACGGAACACCGGGGAGCTGTTTTTT. This codes for CASTRGRNTGELFF.

DNA for the CDR3: TGTGCCTGGACCCCCCTCGGTACAGAGTATGGCTACACCTTC. Its translation: CAWTPLGTEYGYTF. V and J are TRBV30 and TRBJ1-2; D ambiguous. Trimming took off 4 bases at V and 5 bases at J, with 17 bases between the two ends. The CDR3 is 14 amino acids. Per germline, CDR1 GTSNPN and CDR2 SVGIG (reference sequence).

The rearrangement uses TRBV7-9 and TRBJ2-7, with D possibly being TRBD1 (5 bases). Between the trimmed V and J ends, which lost 4 bases and 5 bases, there was a span of 9 bases. The germline CDR1 and CDR2 sequences are SEHNR and FQNEAQ (reference sequence). This CDR3 has 12 residues. CDR3 region: CASSSSRDEQYF. The CDR3 nucleotides read TGTGCCAGCAGCTCGAGCAGGGACGAGCAGTACTTC.

In this sample, this clone is medium-sized (0.01 to 0.1%). This chain connects TRBV6-4 to TRBJ1-1; no clear D. The germline CDR1 and CDR2 sequences are MRHNA and SNTAGT. Trimming cost V 0 bases and J 4 bases, with 6 bases left between them. The CDR3 runs to 13 residues. The CDR3 region has the DNA TGTGCCAGCAGTGACTCGAGTCTCACTGAAGCTTTCTTT. Translating gives CASSDSSLTEAFF.

The V gene is TRBV28, the J gene TRBJ1-4, with 11 bases lining up with TRBD1. The length of the CDR3 is 16 residues. After removal of 6 bases from V and 4 bases from J, the junction contained 7 bases not matched to a gene. Germline CDR1 is MDHEN and CDR2 is SYDVKM. This CDR3 reads CASRGTGGAINEKLFF. Here the CDR3 DNA reads TGTGCCAGCAGAGGGACAGGGGGAGCAATTAATGAAAAACTGTTTTTT. Together with reference TRBV28 and TRBJ1-4, the CDR3 gives the full variable domain: DVKVTQSSRYLVKRTGEKVFLECVQDMDHENMFWYRQDPGLGLRLIYFSYDVKMKEKGDIPEGYSVSREKKERFSLILESASTNQTSMYLCASRGTGGAINEKLFFGSGTQLSVL.

V usage is TRBV9 and J usage is TRBJ2-3; 8 nucleotides agree with TRBD2. V lost 1 base, J lost 5 bases, and 6 bases stayed unmatched. Germline V gives CDR1 SGDLS, CDR2 YYNGEE. This CDR3 has 15 amino acids. CDR3 amino acids: CASSVRHLAGDTQYF. The DNA of the CDR3 is TGTGCCAGCAGCGTAAGGCATCTAGCGGGAGATACGCAGTATTTT.

V is TRBV4-1 and J is TRBJ2-3; D possibly corresponds to TRBD2 (6 bases). The CDR3 is 18 residues long. CDR1 and CDR2 (germline): MGHRA, YSYEKL. Deletions cut 0 bases from V and 0 bases from J, with 16 bases between. In DNA, the CDR3 is TGCGCCAGCAGCCAAGATCTTGTGGCGGGGACTAGCACAGATACGCAGTATTTT. This sequence encodes CASSQDLVAGTSTDTQYF.

This rearrangement joins TRBV19 to TRBJ1-1; D unresolved. The length of the CDR3 is 13 residues. Germline V CDR1 and CDR2: LNHDA, SQIVND (reference sequence). Trimming cost V 6 bases and J 4 bases, with 12 bases left between them. The CDR3 here is CASSKVRGTEAFF. The DNA for the CDR3 is TGTGCCAGTAGCAAGGTGCGGGGCACTGAAGCTTTCTTT.

The chain couples TRBV11-1 to TRBJ2-7; 11 positions agree with TRBD1. The CDR3 totals 15 residues. Germline CDR1 is SGHAT and CDR2 is FQDESV (reference sequence). The J segment lost 4 bases and the V segment lost 5 bases, leaving 7 bases of the junction unmatched. The CDR3 sequence is CASSPTGTGGYEQYF. CDR3 sequence (DNA): TGTGCCAGCAGCCCAACCGGGACAGGGGGTTACGAGCAGTACTTC.

This chain uses TRBV7-2 with TRBJ2-1, with 10 bases aligning to TRBD1. Per the germline V gene, CDR1 is SGHTA and CDR2 is FQGNSA. CDR3 length: 14 amino acids. V shed 4 bases, J shed 5 bases, and the junction held 2 bases outside the gene matches. CDR3 loop: CASSSGTGDNEQFF. CDR3 DNA sequence: TGTGCCAGCAGCTCCGGGACAGGGGACAATGAGCAGTTCTTC.

The chain combines TRBV27 with TRBJ1-2; D gene uncertain. From germline, CDR1 is MNHEY and CDR2 SMNVEV (reference sequence). V dropped 5 bases and J dropped 7 bases, with 14 bases sitting between them. This CDR3 comprises 13 residues. The CDR3 DNA reads as TGTGCCAGCAGTCCCTCTGGTGTCGGTGGCTACACCTTC. It encodes CASSPSGVGGYTF.

The chain links TRBV4-1 to TRBJ1-1, with D perhaps matching TRBD1 (5 bases). V was cut by 0 bases and J by 1 base, with 12 bases left in between. The CDR3 has 16 residues. Germline V lookup: CDR1 MGHRA, CDR2 YSYEKL. The CDR3 is CASSQELREANTEAFF. The DNA of the CDR3 is TGCGCCAGCAGCCAAGAACTCAGGGAGGCGAACACTGAAGCTTTCTTT.

The CDR3 sequence is CATLDRNQETQYF. CDR3 DNA: TGTGCCACCCTGGACAGAAACCAAGAGACCCAGTACTTC. The chain links TRBV2 to TRBJ2-5, with D possibly being TRBD1 (6 bases). Trimming took 10 bases from V and 0 from J, leaving 12 bases between them. This CDR3 contains 13 residues. In germline, CDR1 is SNHLY, CDR2 FYNNEI.

The rearrangement links TRBV9 to TRBJ1-4; D possibly corresponds to TRBD1 (5 bases). This CDR3 contains 14 residues. The germline CDR1 and CDR2 sequences are SGDLS and YYNGEE. Trimming took 3 bases from V and 6 from J, leaving 12 bases between them. This CDR3 reads CASSADSNYEKLFF. DNA of the CDR3: TGTGCCAGCAGCGCCGACAGCAACTATGAAAAACTGTTTTTT.

The chain links TRBV28 to TRBJ2-7; D perhaps matches TRBD1 (5 bases). Germline lookup yields CDR1 MDHEN and CDR2 SYDVKM. The V and J ends lost 5 bases and 1 base respectively, with 15 bases between them. The CDR3 runs 15 residues. This CDR3 is CASSLRAFGSYEQYF. As DNA, the CDR3 is TGTGCCAGCAGTCTCAGGGCCTTTGGATCCTACGAGCAGTACTTC.

This chain joins TRBV18 and TRBJ2-3, with 8 bases fitting TRBD2. Unmatched junction bases numbered 1, after V lost 5 bases and J lost 0 bases. There are 14 residues in the CDR3. Germline V lookup: CDR1 KGHSH, CDR2 LQKENI. CDR3 DNA: TGTGCCAGCTCAACTAGCGGAAGCACAGATACGCAGTATTTT. Translating it yields CASSTSGSTDTQYF.

The chain joins TRBV9 to TRBJ2-7; maybe TRBD1 (6 bases). The CDR3 length is 14 residues. The V gene's germline CDR1 is SGDLS and CDR2 YYNGEE. V gave up 4 bases and J gave up 4 bases, with 15 bases separating them. CDR3 residues: CASSPKGGRYEQYF. For the CDR3, the DNA is TGTGCCAGCAGCCCTAAAGGGGGTCGGTACGAGCAGTACTTC.

The chain links TRBV29-1 to TRBJ2-2, with 8 bases that match TRBD2. With 7 bases clipped from V and 3 bases from J, the junction kept 4 bases outside the gene matches. Germline CDR1 SQVTM, CDR2 ANQGSEA. This CDR3 has 13 amino acids. This chain's CDR3 is CSAGLADTGELFF. In nucleotides, the CDR3 is TGCAGCGCCGGACTAGCAGACACCGGGGAGCTGTTTTTT.

The J gene is TRBJ2-7, the V gene TRBV29-1, with TRBD2 identical over 15 bases. This CDR3 comprises 15 residues. The germline gives CDR1 SQVTM, CDR2 ANQGSEA. V shed 7 bases, J shed 7 bases, and the junction held 11 bases outside the gene matches. This CDR3 is CSARTSGRADGEQYF. CDR3 nucleotides: TGCAGCGCACGGACTAGCGGGAGGGCTGATGGAGAGCAGTACTTC.

This clone was counted between two and nine times. The rearrangement links TRBV5-1 to TRBJ2-7; TRBD1 matches 8 bases. The germline gives CDR1 SGHRS, CDR2 YFSETQ. There are 14 residues in the CDR3. The V segment lost 5 bases and the J segment 2 bases; nucleotides outside the gene matches: 6. The CDR3 spells CASRPGGATYEQYF. The CDR3 bases are TGCGCCAGCAGACCAGGGGGCGCTACCTACGAGCAGTACTTC.

This chain joins TRBV7-9 and TRBJ2-1; D is possibly TRBD2 (6 bases). Germline CDR1 is SEHNR and CDR2 is FQNEAQ (reference sequence). The CDR3 contains 14 residues. The V end lost 6 bases, the J end lost 6 bases, and 15 bases lay between the germline ends. In DNA, the CDR3 is TGTGCCAGCAGTTCCGCCGGGAGTACCAATGAGCAGTTCTTC. Encoded protein: CASSSAGSTNEQFF.

The chain uses TRBV5-1 and TRBJ2-7; D is perhaps TRBD2 (5 bases). The CDR3 totals 17 residues. The V end lost 0 bases, the J end lost 0 bases, and 16 bases lay between the germline ends. Germline CDR1 SGHRS, CDR2 YFSETQ. CDR3 amino acids: CASSLGGSAEPSYEQYF. CDR3 in DNA: TGCGCCAGCAGCTTGGGCGGGTCGGCGGAGCCCTCCTACGAGCAGTACTTC.

The chain uses TRBV4-3 and TRBJ1-5, with D unresolved. This CDR3 comprises 15 residues. The V gene's germline CDR1 is LGHNA and CDR2 YSLEER. The V gene lost 0 bases and the J gene lost 7 bases, with 13 bases spanning the gap. CDR3 DNA sequence: TGCGCCAGCAGCCAAGACAGGTCGATCAAGCAGCCCCAGCATTTT. Its protein is CASSQDRSIKQPQHF.

The chain recombines TRBV4-2 with TRBJ1-3; TRBD1 is a possible D gene (6 bases). The ends were cut back, 2 bases at V and 4 bases at J, with 12 bases in the middle. CDR3 size: 15 residues. The V gene's germline CDR1 is LGHNA and CDR2 YNFKEQ. The CDR3 loop reads CASSQPRGRGNTIYF. The CDR3 bases are TGTGCCAGCAGCCAACCCAGGGGTCGGGGAAACACCATATATTTT.